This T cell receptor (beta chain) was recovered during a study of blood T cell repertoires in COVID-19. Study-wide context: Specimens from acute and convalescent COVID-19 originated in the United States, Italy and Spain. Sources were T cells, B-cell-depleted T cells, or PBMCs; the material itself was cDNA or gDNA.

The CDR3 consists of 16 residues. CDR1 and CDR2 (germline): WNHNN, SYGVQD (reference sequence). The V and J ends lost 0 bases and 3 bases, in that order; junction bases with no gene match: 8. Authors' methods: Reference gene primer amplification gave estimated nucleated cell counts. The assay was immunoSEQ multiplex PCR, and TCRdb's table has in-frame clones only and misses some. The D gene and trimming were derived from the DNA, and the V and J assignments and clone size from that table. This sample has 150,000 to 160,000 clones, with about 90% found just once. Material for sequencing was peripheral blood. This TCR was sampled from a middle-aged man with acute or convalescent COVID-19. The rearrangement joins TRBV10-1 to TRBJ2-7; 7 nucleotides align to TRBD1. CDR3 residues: CASSESGPGQSYEQYF. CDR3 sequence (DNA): TGCGCCAGCAGTGAGTCAGGGCCGGGACAGAGCTACGAGCAGTACTTC.